This T cell receptor beta chain was retrieved from a study of CD8+CD57+ T cells in acquired aplastic anemia. CDR3 length equals 14 residues. Germline-derived CDR1 and CDR2 are SGHTA and FQGTGA. J gave up 10 bases and V 5 bases, and 6 bases lay outside the gene matches. This clonotype was observed a handful of times. The TCR beta profiling, which covered VDJ combination and CDR3 sequence, was carried out using genomic DNA as the template. Each CDR3 protein gets one entry after TCRdb re-called the reads with MiXCR. The data show some 180,000 distinct CDR3 sequences, 46% seen once. The V gene is TRBV7-3, the J gene TRBJ1-6; TRBD1 matches 9 bases. The sequence came from a human donor in good health. The sequencing input was sorted CD4+, CD8+, or CD8+CD57+ T cells (not recorded which) from PBMCs. Here the CDR3 DNA reads TGTGCCAGCAGCCAGGGACAGGGTCTCTCACCCCTCCACTTT. Protein product: CASSQGQGLSPLHF.